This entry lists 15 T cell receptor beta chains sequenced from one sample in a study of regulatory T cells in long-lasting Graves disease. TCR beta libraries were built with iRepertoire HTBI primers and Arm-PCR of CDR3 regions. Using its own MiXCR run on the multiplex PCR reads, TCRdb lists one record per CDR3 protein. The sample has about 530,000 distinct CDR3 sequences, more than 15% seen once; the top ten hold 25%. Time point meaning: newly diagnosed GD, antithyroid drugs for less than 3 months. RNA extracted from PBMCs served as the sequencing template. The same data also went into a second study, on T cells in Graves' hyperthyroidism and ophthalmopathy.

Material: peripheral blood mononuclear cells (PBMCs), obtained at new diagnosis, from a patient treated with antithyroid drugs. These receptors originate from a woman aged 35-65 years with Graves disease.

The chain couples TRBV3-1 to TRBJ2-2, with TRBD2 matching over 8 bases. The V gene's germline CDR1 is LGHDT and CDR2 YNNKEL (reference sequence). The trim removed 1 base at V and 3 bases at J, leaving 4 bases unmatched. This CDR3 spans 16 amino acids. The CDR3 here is CASSQVAGHYTGELFF. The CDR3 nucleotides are TGTGCCAGCAGCCAAGTAGCGGGACATTACACCGGGGAGCTGTTTTTT. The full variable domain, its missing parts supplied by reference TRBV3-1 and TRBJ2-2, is DTAVSQTPKYLVTQMGNDKSIKCEQNLGHDTMYWYKQDSKKFLKIMFSYNNKELIINETVPNRFSPKSPDKAHLNLHINSLELGDSAVYFCASSQVAGHYTGELFFGEGSRLTVL.

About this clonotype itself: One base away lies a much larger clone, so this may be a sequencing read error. Here the CDR3 reads CASSPSPTDTQYF. CDR3 bases: TGTGCCAGCAGCCCTAGCCCCACAGATACGCAGTATTTT. The chain links TRBV12-3 or TRBV12-4 to TRBJ2-3, with D perhaps TRBD2 (5 bases). The CDR3 extends over 13 amino acids. The V end was cut by 6 bases, the J end by 2 bases, with 9 bases between.

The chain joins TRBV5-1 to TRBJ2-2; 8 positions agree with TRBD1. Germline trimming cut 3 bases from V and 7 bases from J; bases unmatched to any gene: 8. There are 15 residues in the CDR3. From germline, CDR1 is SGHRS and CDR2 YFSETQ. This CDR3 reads CASSSTTGASGELFF. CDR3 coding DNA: TGCGCCAGCAGCTCTACGACAGGGGCGAGCGGGGAGCTGTTTTTT.

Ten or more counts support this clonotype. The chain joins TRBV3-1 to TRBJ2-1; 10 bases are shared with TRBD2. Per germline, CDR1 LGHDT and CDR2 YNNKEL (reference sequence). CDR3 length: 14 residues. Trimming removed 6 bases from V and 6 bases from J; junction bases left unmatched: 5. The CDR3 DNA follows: TGTGCCAGCAGGGAAGCGGGGGGGGTCAATGAGCAGTTCTTC. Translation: CASREAGGVNEQFF.

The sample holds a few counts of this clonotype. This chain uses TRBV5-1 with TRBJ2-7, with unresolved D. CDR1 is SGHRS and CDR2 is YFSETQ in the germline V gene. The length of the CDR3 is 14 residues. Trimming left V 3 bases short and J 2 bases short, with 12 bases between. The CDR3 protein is CASSSTNIPYEQYF. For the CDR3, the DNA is TGCGCCAGCAGCTCAACTAACATTCCCTACGAGCAGTACTTC.

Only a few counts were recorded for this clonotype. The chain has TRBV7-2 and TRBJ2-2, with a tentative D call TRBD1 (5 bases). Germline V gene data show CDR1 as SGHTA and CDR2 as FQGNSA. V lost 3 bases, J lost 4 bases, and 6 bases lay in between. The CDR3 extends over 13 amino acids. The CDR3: CASSFDSTGELFF. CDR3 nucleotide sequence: TGTGCCAGCAGCTTTGACAGCACCGGGGAGCTGTTTTTT.

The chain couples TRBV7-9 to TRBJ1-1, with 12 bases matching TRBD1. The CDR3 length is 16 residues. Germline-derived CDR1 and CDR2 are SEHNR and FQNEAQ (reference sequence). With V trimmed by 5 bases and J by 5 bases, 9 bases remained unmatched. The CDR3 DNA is TGTGCCAGCAGCCACGGGACAGGGGGCCGGGAGACTGAAGCTTTCTTT. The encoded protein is CASSHGTGGRETEAFF.

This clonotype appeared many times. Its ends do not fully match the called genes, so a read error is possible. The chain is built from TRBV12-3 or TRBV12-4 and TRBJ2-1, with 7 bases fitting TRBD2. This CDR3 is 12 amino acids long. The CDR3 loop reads CASSLAAAGGSF. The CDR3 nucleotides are TGTGCCAGCAGTTTAGCAGCCGCCGGGGGGTCCTTC.

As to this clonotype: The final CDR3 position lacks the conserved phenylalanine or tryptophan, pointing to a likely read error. The chain's CDR3 is CASSFTGLNTEAFL. The CDR3 nucleotides read TGTGCCAGCAGCTTTACAGGTTTGAACACTGAAGCTTTCCTT. The chain carries TRBV11-2 and TRBJ1-1, with a tentative D call TRBD1 (5 bases). This CDR3 has 14 amino acids. Germline loops: CDR1 SGHAT, CDR2 FQNNGV. V gave up 3 bases and J gave up 0 bases, with 8 bases separating them.

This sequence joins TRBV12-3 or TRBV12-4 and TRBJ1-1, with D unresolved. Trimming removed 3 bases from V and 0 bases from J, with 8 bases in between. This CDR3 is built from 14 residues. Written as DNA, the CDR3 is TGTGCCAGCAGTTTTGGGGTTATGAACACTGAAGCTTTCTTT. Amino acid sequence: CASSFGVMNTEAFF.

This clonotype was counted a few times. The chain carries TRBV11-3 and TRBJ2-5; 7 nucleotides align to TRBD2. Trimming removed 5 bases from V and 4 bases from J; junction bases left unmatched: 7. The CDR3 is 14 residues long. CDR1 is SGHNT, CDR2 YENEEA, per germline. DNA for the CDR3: TGTGCCAGCAGCCAGCGGGGTTCGGGAGAGACCCAGTACTTC. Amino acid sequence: CASSQRGSGETQYF. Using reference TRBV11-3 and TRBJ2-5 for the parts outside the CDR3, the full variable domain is EAGVVQSPRYKIIEKKQPVAFWCNPISGHNTLYWYLQNLGQGPELLIRYENEEAVDDSQLPKDRFSAERLKGVDSTLKIQPAELGDSAVYLCASSQRGSGETQYFGPGTRLLVL.

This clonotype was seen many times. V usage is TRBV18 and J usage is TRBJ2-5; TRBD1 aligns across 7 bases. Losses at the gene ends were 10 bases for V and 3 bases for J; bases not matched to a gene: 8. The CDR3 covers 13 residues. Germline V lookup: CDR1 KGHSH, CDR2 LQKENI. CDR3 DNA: TGTGCCACCCTGAGGGGGCGCGAAGAGACCCAGTACTTC. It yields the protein CATLRGREETQYF. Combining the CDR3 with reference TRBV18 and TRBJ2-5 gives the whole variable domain NAGVMQNPRHLVRRRGQEARLRCSPMKGHSHVYWYRQLPEEGLKFMVYLQKENIIDESGMPKERFSAEFPKEGPSILRIQQVVRGDSAAYFCATLRGREETQYFGPGTRLLVL.

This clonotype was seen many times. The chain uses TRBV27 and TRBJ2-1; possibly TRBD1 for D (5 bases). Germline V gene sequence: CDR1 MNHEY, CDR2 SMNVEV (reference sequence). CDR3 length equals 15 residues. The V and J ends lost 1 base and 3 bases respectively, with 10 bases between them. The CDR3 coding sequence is TGTGCCAGCAGTTTATGGGGCGAAGACTACAATGAGCAGTTCTTC. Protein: CASSLWGEDYNEQFF.

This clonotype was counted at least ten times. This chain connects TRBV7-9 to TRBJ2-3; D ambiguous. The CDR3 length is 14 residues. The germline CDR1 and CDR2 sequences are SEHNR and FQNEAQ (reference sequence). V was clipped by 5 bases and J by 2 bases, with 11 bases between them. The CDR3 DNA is TGTGCCAGCAGCCCTCCGGGCGTCACAGATACGCAGTATTTT. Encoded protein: CASSPPGVTDTQYF.

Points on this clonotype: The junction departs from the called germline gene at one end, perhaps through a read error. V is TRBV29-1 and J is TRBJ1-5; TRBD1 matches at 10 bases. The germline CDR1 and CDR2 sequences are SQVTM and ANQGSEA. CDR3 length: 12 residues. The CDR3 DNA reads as TGCAGCGTTGAGGTCGAGACAGGGGGCATGAATTTT. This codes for CSVEVETGGMNF.